Listed here is a single T cell receptor beta chain. This specimen comes from a study of OX40 agonist ivuxolimab in advanced cancers. Data came from immunoSEQ multiplex PCR; TCRdb stores just in-frame clones and leaves some out. The sample shows around 84,000 clones, 92% of them seen only once. This CDR3 is 15 amino acids long. Germline V gives CDR1 LNHDA, CDR2 SQIVND (reference sequence). V shed 6 bases and J 0 bases; nucleotides not matched to a gene: 5. The sample was CD4+ or CD8+ T cells sorted from blood, taken in a trial of the OX40 agonist ivuxolimab. V usage is TRBV19 and J usage is TRBJ2-3, with TRBD2 matching 8 bases. The sequence was collected from an adult with an advanced solid tumor such as melanoma, head and neck, liver or kidney cancer. DNA for the CDR3: TGTGCCAGTAGCCCATGGACTAGCAGCACAGATACGCAGTATTTT. This sequence encodes CASSPWTSSTDTQYF.